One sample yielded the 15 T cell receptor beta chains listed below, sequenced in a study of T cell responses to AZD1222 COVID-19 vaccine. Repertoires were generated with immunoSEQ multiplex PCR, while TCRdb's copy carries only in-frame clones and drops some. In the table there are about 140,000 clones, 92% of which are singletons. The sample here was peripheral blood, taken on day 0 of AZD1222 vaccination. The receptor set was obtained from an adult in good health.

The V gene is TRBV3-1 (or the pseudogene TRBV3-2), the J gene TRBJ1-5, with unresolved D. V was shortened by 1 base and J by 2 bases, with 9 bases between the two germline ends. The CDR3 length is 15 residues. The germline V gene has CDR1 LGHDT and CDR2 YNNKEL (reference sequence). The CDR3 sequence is CASSQGYSRNQPQHF. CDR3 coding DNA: TGTGCCAGCAGCCAAGGGTACAGCCGCAATCAGCCCCAGCATTTT.

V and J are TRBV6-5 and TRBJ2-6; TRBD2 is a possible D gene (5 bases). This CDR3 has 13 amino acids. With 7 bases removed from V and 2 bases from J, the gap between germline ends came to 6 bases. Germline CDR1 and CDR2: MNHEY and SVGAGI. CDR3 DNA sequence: TGTGCCAGCATGCGGGCTGGGGCCAACGTCCTGACTTTC. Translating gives CASMRAGANVLTF.

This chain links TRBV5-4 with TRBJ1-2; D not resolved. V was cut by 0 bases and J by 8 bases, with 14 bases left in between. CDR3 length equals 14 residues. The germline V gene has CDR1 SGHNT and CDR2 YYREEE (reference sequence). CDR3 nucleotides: TGTGCCAGCAGCTTGGCCAGCGGGGTGGGGGGCTACACCTTC. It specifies CASSLASGVGGYTF. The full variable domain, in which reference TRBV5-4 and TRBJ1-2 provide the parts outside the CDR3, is ETGVTQSPTHLIKTRGQQVTLRCSSQSGHNTVSWYQQALGQGPQFIFQYYREEENGRGNFPPRFSGLQFPNYSSELNVNALELDDSALYLCASSLASGVGGYTFGSGTRLTVV.

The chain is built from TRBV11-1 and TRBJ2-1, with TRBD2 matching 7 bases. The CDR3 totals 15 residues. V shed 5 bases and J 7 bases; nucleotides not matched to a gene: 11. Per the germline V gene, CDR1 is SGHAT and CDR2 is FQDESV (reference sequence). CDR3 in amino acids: CASSPAGEGFNEQFF. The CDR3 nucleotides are TGTGCCAGCAGCCCGGCGGGAGAGGGCTTTAATGAGCAGTTCTTC. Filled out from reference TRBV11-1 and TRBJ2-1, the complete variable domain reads EAEVAQSPRYKITEKSQAVAFWCDPISGHATLYWYRQILGQGPELLVQFQDESVVDDSQLPKDRFSAERLKGVDSTLKIQPAELGDSAMYLCASSPAGEGFNEQFFGPGTRLTVL.

The CDR3 sequence: CASSSLAGGAMDEQFF. For the CDR3, the DNA is TGCGCCAGCAGCTCCCTAGCGGGGGGGGCGATGGATGAGCAGTTCTTC. The chain recombines TRBV5-1 with TRBJ2-1; 12 bases match TRBD2. The V and J ends lost 3 bases and 8 bases, in that order; junction bases with no gene match: 9. This CDR3 spans 16 amino acids. The V gene's germline CDR1 is SGHRS and CDR2 YFSETQ.

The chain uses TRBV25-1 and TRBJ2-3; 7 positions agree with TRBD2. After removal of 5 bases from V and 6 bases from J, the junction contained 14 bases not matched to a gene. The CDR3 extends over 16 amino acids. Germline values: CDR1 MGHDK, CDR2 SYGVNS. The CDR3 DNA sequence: TGTGCCAGCAGTAACCCCACTATACGAGCGGGGGATACGCAGTATTTT. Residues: CASSNPTIRAGDTQYF.

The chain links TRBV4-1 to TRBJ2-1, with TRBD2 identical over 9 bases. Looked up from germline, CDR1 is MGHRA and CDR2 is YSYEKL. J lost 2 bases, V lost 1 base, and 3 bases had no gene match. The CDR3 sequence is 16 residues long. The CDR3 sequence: CASSQVGGRAYNEQFF. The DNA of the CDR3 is TGCGCCAGCAGCCAAGTCGGCGGGAGGGCCTACAATGAGCAGTTCTTC.

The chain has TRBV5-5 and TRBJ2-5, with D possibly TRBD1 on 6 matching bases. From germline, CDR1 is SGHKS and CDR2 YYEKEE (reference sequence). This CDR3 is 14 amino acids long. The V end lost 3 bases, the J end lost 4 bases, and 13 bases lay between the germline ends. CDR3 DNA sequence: TGTGCCAGCAGCTCAGGGGCCTCGGGAGAGACCCAGTACTTC. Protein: CASSSGASGETQYF.

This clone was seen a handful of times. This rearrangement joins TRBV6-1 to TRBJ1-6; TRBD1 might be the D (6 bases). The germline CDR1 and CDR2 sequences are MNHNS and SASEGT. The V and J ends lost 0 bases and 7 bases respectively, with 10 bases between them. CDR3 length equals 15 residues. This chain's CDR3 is CASSEAWTENSPLHF. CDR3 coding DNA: TGTGCCAGCAGTGAAGCATGGACAGAGAATTCACCCCTCCACTTT.

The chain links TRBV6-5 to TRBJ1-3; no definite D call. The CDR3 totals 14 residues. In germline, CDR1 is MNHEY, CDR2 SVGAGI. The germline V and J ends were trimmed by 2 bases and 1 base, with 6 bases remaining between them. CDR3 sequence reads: CASSYGASGNTIYF. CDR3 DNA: TGTGCCAGCAGTTACGGAGCGTCTGGAAACACCATATATTTT.

CDR3 protein: CASGQETQYF. The CDR3 DNA is TGTGCCAGCGGTCAAGAGACCCAGTACTTC. V usage is TRBV28 and J usage is TRBJ2-5, with no clear D. Germline V gives CDR1 MDHEN, CDR2 SYDVKM. With 8 bases removed from V and 2 bases from J, the gap between germline ends came to 3 bases. This CDR3 is built from 10 residues.

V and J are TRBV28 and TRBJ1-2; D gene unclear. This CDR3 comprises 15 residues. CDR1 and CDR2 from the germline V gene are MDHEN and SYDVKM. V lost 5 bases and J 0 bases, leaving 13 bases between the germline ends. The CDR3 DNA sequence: TGTGCCAGCAGTGCCCGACCGGGGACTAACTATGGCTACACCTTC. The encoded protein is CASSARPGTNYGYTF.

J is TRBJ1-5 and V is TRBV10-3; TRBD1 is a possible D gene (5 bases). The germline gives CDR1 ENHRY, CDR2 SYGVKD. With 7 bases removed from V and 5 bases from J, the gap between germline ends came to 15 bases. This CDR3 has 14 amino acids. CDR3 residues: CAITSGMPDQPQHF. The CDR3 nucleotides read TGTGCCATCACGTCAGGGATGCCGGATCAGCCCCAGCATTTT.

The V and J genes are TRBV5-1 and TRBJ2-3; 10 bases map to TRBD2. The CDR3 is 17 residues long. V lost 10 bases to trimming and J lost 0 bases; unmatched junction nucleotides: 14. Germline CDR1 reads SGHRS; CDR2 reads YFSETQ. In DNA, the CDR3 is TGCGCCGGGTCCCTGGGACTAGCGTCGGCTAGCACAGATACGCAGTATTTT. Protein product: CAGSLGLASASTDTQYF.

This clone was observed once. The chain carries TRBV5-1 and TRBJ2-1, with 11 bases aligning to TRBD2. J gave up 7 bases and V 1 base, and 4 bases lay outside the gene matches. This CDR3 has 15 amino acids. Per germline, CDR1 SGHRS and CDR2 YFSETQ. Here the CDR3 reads CASSLLASGRNEQFF. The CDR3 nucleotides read TGCGCCAGCAGCTTGCTGGCTAGCGGGAGGAATGAGCAGTTCTTC.